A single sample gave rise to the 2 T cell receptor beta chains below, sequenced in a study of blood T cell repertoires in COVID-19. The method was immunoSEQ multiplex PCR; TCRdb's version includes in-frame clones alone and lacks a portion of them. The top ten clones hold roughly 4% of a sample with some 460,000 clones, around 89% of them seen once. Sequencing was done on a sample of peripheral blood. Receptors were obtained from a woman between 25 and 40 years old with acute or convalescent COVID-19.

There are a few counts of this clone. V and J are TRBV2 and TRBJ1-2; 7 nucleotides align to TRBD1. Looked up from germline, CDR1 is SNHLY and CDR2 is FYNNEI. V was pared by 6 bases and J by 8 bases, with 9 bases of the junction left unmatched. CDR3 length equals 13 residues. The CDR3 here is CASSDPGQWGYTF. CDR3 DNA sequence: TGTGCCAGCAGCGACCCGGGACAGTGGGGCTACACCTTC.

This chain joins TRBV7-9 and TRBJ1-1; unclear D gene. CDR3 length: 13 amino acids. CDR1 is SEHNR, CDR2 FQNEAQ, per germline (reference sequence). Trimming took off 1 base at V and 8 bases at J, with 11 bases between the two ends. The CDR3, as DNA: TGTGCCAGCAGCTTAGTCTCGGGGTTAGAAGCTTTCTTT. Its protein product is CASSLVSGLEAFF. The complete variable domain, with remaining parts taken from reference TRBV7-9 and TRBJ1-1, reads DTGVSQNPRHKITKRGQNVTFRCDPISEHNRLYWYRQTLGQGPEFLTYFQNEAQLEKSRLLSDRFSAERPKGSFSTLEIQRTEQGDSAMYLCASSLVSGLEAFFGQGTRLTVV.